A single T cell receptor (beta chain) is shown here with its context. The record originates from a study of CD8 T cells in Susac syndrome. CDR1 is SGHRS, CDR2 YFSETQ, per germline. The CDR3 spans 18 residues. V shed 0 bases and J 2 bases; nucleotides not matched to a gene: 12. Roughly 0.45 to 1 ug RNA was reverse transcribed with random hexamers. Via MiXCR, TCRdb re-called the immunoSEQ multiplex PCR reads, giving one row per CDR3 protein. Seen here are 150,000 or so distinct CDR3 sequences, roughly 93% observed once, and the top ten hold just over 0.13%. The chain recombines TRBV5-1 with TRBJ2-7; 9 positions match TRBD1. The sequencing input was CD4+ T cells from PBMCs. The TCR originated in a human donor in good health. CDR3 amino acids: CASSLAQGGQGPPYEQYF. The CDR3, as DNA: TGCGCCAGCAGCTTGGCCCAAGGGGGACAGGGCCCTCCCTACGAGCAGTACTTC.